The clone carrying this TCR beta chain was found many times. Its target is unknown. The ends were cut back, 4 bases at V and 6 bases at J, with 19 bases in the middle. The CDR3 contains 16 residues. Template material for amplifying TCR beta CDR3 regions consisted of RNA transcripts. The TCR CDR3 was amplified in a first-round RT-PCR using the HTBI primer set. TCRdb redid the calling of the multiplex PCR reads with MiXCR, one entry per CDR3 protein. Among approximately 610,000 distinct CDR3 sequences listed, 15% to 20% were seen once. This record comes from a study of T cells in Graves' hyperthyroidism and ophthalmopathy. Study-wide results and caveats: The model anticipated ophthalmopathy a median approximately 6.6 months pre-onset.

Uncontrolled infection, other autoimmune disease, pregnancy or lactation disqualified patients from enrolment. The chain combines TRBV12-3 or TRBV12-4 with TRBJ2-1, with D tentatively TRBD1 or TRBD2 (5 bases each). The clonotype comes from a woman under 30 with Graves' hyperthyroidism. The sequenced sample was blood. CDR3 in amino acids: CASSSIRGPGTNEQFF. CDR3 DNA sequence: TGTGCCAGCAGTTCAATCCGGGGACCAGGGACCAATGAGCAGTTCTTC.